The 8 T cell receptor beta chains below all came from one sample that was sequenced in a study of T cell responses to AZD1222 COVID-19 vaccine. Method: immunoSEQ multiplex PCR; TCRdb's copy keeps in-frame clones and lacks some. The sample lists about 50,000 clones, roughly 80% seen once, with around 5% in the top ten. The source material was peripheral blood, sampled 28 days after the second AZD1222 dose. These receptors originate from an adult who received the AZD1222 COVID-19 vaccine.

The chain links TRBV5-1 to TRBJ2-2; 8 positions agree with TRBD2. Germline V gives CDR1 SGHRS, CDR2 YFSETQ. The CDR3 covers 16 residues. V lost 1 base, J lost 7 bases, and 9 bases stayed unmatched. The CDR3 DNA is TGCGCCAGCAGCTTGTTAACGGGGGGGCCCAACGGGGAGCTGTTTTTT. Its protein is CASSLLTGGPNGELFF.

V and J are TRBV2 and TRBJ1-1; D gene ambiguous. Trimming pared 5 bases from V and 5 bases from J, leaving 9 bases between. CDR1 and CDR2 (germline): SNHLY, FYNNEI. The CDR3 has 12 residues. CDR3 protein: CASSTMGTEAFF. In DNA, the CDR3 is TGTGCCAGCAGTACTATGGGAACTGAAGCTTTCTTT.

V usage is TRBV20-1 and J usage is TRBJ2-3; 7 positions match TRBD2. The CDR3 is 14 amino acids. The V gene's germline CDR1 is DFQATT and CDR2 SNEGSKA (reference sequence). V shed 3 bases, J shed 3 bases, and the junction held 6 bases outside the gene matches. The CDR3 spells CSASSRGGTDTQYF. The CDR3 DNA sequence: TGCAGTGCTAGTAGTCGCGGGGGAACAGATACGCAGTATTTT.

In its sample, this clone was seen once. The rearrangement links TRBV7-2 to TRBJ2-4; no clear D. CDR3 length equals 13 residues. Germline V gene data show CDR1 as SGHTA and CDR2 as FQGNSA. Trimming shortened V by 5 bases and J by 10 bases, and 15 bases separated the two germline ends. For the CDR3, the DNA is TGTGCCAGCAGCCCGACCGGGCCAGGTATTCAGTACTTC. This translates into CASSPTGPGIQYF.

V gene TRBV6-2 or TRBV6-3 combines with J gene TRBJ1-1; 8 bases line up with TRBD1. The CDR3 is made up of 15 amino acids. From germline, CDR1 is MNHEY and CDR2 SVGEGT. J lost 1 base, V lost 6 bases, and 7 bases had no gene match. The CDR3 reads CASSDTGTGNTEAFF. CDR3 in DNA: TGTGCCAGCAGCGATACCGGGACAGGGAACACTGAAGCTTTCTTT.

A few counts support this clone. V gene TRBV15 combines with J gene TRBJ1-1; tentative D call: TRBD1 (5 bases). The V gene's germline CDR1 is LNHNV and CDR2 YYDKDF (reference sequence). Trimming removed 0 bases from V and 0 bases from J, with 11 bases in between. The CDR3 spans 16 residues. This chain's CDR3 is CATSREWGGLNTEAFF. CDR3 nucleotides: TGTGCCACCAGCAGAGAATGGGGGGGATTGAACACTGAAGCTTTCTTT.

The V and J genes are TRBV15 and TRBJ1-2; 9 bases agree with TRBD1. V shed 4 bases, J shed 5 bases, and the junction held 8 bases outside the gene matches. The CDR3 totals 15 residues. CDR1 is LNHNV and CDR2 is YYDKDF in the germline V gene (reference sequence). CDR3 sequence reads: CATSTGQGTGYGYTF. In DNA form, the CDR3 reads TGTGCCACCAGCACGGGACAGGGTACGGGATATGGCTACACCTTC.

The chain has TRBV2 and TRBJ2-7; 9 bases are shared with TRBD1. Germline CDR1 SNHLY, CDR2 FYNNEI. The J segment lost 0 bases and the V segment lost 7 bases, leaving 7 bases of the junction unmatched. The CDR3 is made up of 15 amino acids. The CDR3 DNA is TGTGCCAGCAAAGTACAGGGGGCGAGCTCCTACGAGCAGTACGTC. Residues: CASKVQGASSYEQYV.